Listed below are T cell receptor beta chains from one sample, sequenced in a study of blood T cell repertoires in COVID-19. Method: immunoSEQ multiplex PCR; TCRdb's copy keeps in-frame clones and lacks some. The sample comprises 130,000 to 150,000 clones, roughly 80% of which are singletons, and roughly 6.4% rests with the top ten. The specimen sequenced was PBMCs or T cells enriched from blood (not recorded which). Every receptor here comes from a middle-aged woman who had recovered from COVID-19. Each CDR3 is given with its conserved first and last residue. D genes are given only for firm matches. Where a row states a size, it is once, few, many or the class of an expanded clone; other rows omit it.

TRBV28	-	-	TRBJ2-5	CASSTREETQYF	TGTGCCAGCAGTACGAGAGAAGAGACCCAGTACTTC
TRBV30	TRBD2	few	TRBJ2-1	CAWRTPGGEQFF	TGTGCCTGGAGGACCCCGGGGGGTGAGCAGTTCTTC
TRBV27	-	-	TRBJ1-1	CASRAVQQGDTEAFF	TGTGCCAGCAGGGCGGTCCAACAGGGAGACACTGAAGCTTTCTTT
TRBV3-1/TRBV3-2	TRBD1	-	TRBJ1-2	CASSQGAGTAYGYTF	TGTGCCAGCAGCCAAGGGGCCGGGACAGCCTATGGCTACACCTTC
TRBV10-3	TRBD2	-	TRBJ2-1	CAISESRASGRLNEQFF	TGTGCCATCAGTGAGTCTCGGGCCAGCGGGAGGTTGAATGAGCAGTTCTTC
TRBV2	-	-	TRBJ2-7	CASTLRGGPVEQYF	TGTGCCAGCACACTACGAGGGGGTCCTGTCGAGCAGTACTTC
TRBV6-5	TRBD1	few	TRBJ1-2	CASSYGTGGYGYTF	TGTGCCAGCAGTTATGGGACAGGGGGCTATGGCTACACCTTC
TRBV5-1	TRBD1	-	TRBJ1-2	CASSSSTGYGYTF	TGCGCCAGCAGCTCCTCGACAGGGTATGGCTACACCTTC
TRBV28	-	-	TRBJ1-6	CASSFNRGLMNSPLHF	TGTGCCAGCAGTTTTAATAGGGGGTTAATGAATTCACCCCTCCACTTT
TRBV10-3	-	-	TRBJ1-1	CAITDKNTEAFF	TGTGCCATCACAGACAAGAACACTGAAGCTTTCTTT
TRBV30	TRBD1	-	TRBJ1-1	CAWNGQAHTEAFF	TGTGCCTGGAATGGACAGGCTCACACTGAAGCTTTCTTT
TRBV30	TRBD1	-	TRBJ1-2	CAWWDRNYGYTF	TGTGCCTGGTGGGACAGGAACTATGGCTACACCTTC
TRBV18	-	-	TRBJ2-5	CASSFGQEGETQYF	TGTGCCAGCTCATTCGGGCAGGAGGGTGAGACCCAGTACTTC
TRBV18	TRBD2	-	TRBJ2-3	CASSPLGLAGIDTQYF	TGTGCCAGCTCACCCTTGGGACTAGCGGGGATAGATACGCAGTATTTT
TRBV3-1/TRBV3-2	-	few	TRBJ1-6	CASSRNTWQANSPLHF	TGTGCCAGCAGTCGAAACACGTGGCAGGCTAATTCACCCCTCCACTTT
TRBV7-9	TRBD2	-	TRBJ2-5	CASSLASGTSGRETQYF	TGTGCCAGCAGCTTGGCCTCCGGGACTAGCGGGAGGGAGACCCAGTACTTC
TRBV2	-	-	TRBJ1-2	CASSNGPDSQIHGYTF	TGTGCCAGCAGCAACGGGCCGGACTCTCAAATTCATGGCTACACCTTC